This T cell receptor (beta chain) was identified during a study of blood T cell repertoires in COVID-19. Study summary: Sample material is recorded as cDNA or gDNA derived from T cells, B-cell-depleted T cells, or PBMCs.

In the original analysis: Amplified reference gene primers provided the basis for estimating nucleated cell counts. Libraries were prepared by immunoSEQ multiplex PCR; TCRdb keeps only in-frame clonotypes and omits some of them. The DNA gave D and trimming, while V, J and clone size come from that table. The repertoire holds 200,000 to 300,000 clones, with over 75% as singletons. There are 20 residues in the CDR3. V was clipped by 2 bases and J by 0 bases, with 25 bases between them. Germline V CDR1 and CDR2: SGHVS, FQNEAQ. This TCR derives from a human donor in a cohort sampled during active COVID-19. The rearrangement links TRBV7-8 to TRBJ1-2, with unresolved D. The sample taken for sequencing was peripheral blood. The chain's CDR3 is CASSLRRQEGTTLANYGYTF. The CDR3 region has the DNA TGTGCCAGCAGCTTAAGGAGGCAGGAAGGAACGACTTTAGCTAACTATGGCTACACCTTC.